What follows are 14 T cell receptor beta chains derived from one specimen sequenced in a study of blood T cells in healthy people across ages. A J-beta primer mix and a sample-barcoded 5' primer were used in a second PCR of about 6 to 12 cycles. One entry per CDR3 protein, called by TCRdb with MiXCR from the 5' RACE reads. The data contain 1.5 million to 1.8 million distinct CDR3 sequences, 35% to 45% of them singletons. Source material: blood. Receptors were obtained from a woman in her late teens or twenties in good health.

The V gene is TRBV20-1, the J gene TRBJ1-6; 7 bases line up with TRBD1. The CDR3 has 12 residues. Germline trimming cut 5 bases from V and 11 bases from J; bases unmatched to any gene: 6. The germline V gene has CDR1 DFQATT and CDR2 SNEGSKA (reference sequence). This CDR3 reads CSAARQGAPLHF. The CDR3 DNA sequence: TGCAGTGCTGCCCGACAGGGTGCACCCCTCCACTTT.

This clonotype occurred a few times. The chain carries TRBV27 and TRBJ2-1; D is undetermined. Trimming cost V 5 bases and J 5 bases, with 19 bases left between them. CDR3 size: 16 residues. The germline V gene has CDR1 MNHEY and CDR2 SMNVEV (reference sequence). The DNA for the CDR3 is TGTGCCAGCAGTACAAACGCACGGAACTATGACAATGAGCAGTTCTTC. It codes for CASSTNARNYDNEQFF.

This clonotype has just a few counts. This chain connects TRBV7-2 to TRBJ2-7; D not certain. Trimming cost V 5 bases and J 4 bases, with 12 bases left between them. There are 13 residues in the CDR3. Germline assignment: CDR1 SGHTA and CDR2 FQGNSA. The CDR3: CASSKPTNYEQYF. DNA of the CDR3: TGTGCCAGCAGCAAACCAACTAATTACGAGCAGTACTTC.

The chain uses TRBV6-5 and TRBJ2-5; the match to TRBD1 covers 7 bases. The J call is in doubt because the DNA end fits TRBJ2-7 better. CDR1 and CDR2 (germline): MNHEY, SVGAGI. There are 15 residues in the CDR3. The CDR3 bases are TGTGCCAGCAGTCGGACAGGAAGTACGTCCTACGAGCAGTACTTC. Translated: CASSRTGSTSYEQYF.

The rearrangement uses TRBV7-3 and TRBJ2-7; tentatively, D is TRBD1 or TRBD2 (5 bases each). Germline V gene data show CDR1 as SGHTA and CDR2 as FQGTGA. The V gene lost 5 bases and the J gene lost 2 bases, with 16 bases spanning the gap. This CDR3 contains 15 residues. In DNA, the CDR3 is TGTGCCAGCAGCCCTTCCGGGGCGAACGCCTACGAGCAGTACTTC. Its protein product is CASSPSGANAYEQYF.

The chain uses TRBV7-2 and TRBJ2-2, with 8 bases matching TRBD2. Germline assignment: CDR1 SGHTA and CDR2 FQGNSA. V lost 5 bases, J lost 4 bases, and 9 bases stayed unmatched. The CDR3 runs 16 residues. The CDR3 coding sequence is TGTGCCAGCAGCGACCCAGCGGGAGAAGTCACCGGGGAGCTGTTTTTT. This codes for CASSDPAGEVTGELFF.

The chain employs TRBV7-9 and TRBJ1-1; D gene unclear. V lost 5 bases to trimming and J lost 5 bases, with 18 bases between them. The CDR3 runs to 15 residues. Germline V lookup: CDR1 SEHNR, CDR2 FQNEAQ (reference sequence). CDR3 residues: CASSLDSRGWTEAFF. In nucleotides, the CDR3 is TGTGCCAGCAGCCTAGATAGCAGAGGATGGACTGAAGCTTTCTTT.

In its sample, this clonotype was seen a few times. The chain uses TRBV27 and TRBJ2-1; 7 nucleotides line up with TRBD2. The CDR3 totals 14 residues. Per the germline V gene, CDR1 is MNHEY and CDR2 is SMNVEV (reference sequence). The J segment lost 3 bases and the V segment lost 4 bases, leaving 3 bases of the junction unmatched. The CDR3 loop reads CASSSSGDYNEQFF. CDR3 nucleotides: TGTGCCAGCAGTTCCAGCGGGGACTACAATGAGCAGTTCTTC.

The rearrangement links TRBV13 to TRBJ2-3; no clear D. The V end was cut by 0 bases, the J end by 6 bases, with 13 bases between. The CDR3 length is 15 residues. The germline V gene encodes CDR1 PRHDT and CDR2 FYEKMQ (reference sequence). The CDR3 protein is CASSLGPFTRDTQYF. The CDR3 bases are TGTGCCAGCAGCTTAGGTCCTTTTACTCGCGATACGCAGTATTTT.

The genes are TRBV15 and TRBJ2-7; TRBD2 agrees at 9 bases. Germline assignment: CDR1 LNHNV and CDR2 YYDKDF (reference sequence). The ends lost 0 bases at V and 2 bases at J; junction bases unmatched: 8. The CDR3 has 17 residues. The chain's CDR3 is CATSRDGGLAGPYEQYF. DNA of the CDR3: TGTGCCACCAGCAGAGATGGGGGGCTAGCGGGACCCTACGAGCAGTACTTC.

This clonotype turned up a few times. The chain joins TRBV20-1 to TRBJ2-4, with 7 bases lining up with TRBD2. The germline V gene encodes CDR1 DFQATT and CDR2 SNEGSKA (reference sequence). With V trimmed by 5 bases and J by 13 bases, 14 bases remained unmatched. The CDR3 has 13 residues. CDR3 sequence (DNA): TGCAGTGCTGTCCCGGGACTATCCTCAGAGCAGTACTTC. Amino acids: CSAVPGLSSEQYF.

The J gene is TRBJ1-2, the V gene TRBV27, with a weak D call TRBD1 (5 bases). V was pared by 7 bases and J by 0 bases, with 15 bases between. The CDR3 has 15 residues. CDR1 is MNHEY and CDR2 is SMNVEV in the germline V gene (reference sequence). CDR3 region: CASTPGPEANYGYTF. The DNA of the CDR3 is TGTGCCAGCACCCCAGGGCCTGAGGCTAACTATGGCTACACCTTC.

At least ten counts were recorded for this clonotype. The chain recombines TRBV7-2 with TRBJ1-5, with D unclear. CDR3 size: 12 residues. With 6 bases removed from V and 1 base from J, the gap between germline ends came to 4 bases. Germline V gene sequence: CDR1 SGHTA, CDR2 FQGNSA. The CDR3 DNA is TGTGCCAGCAGTTTAAGCAATCAGCCCCAGCATTTT. Protein sequence: CASSLSNQPQHF.

V and J are TRBV20-1 and TRBJ2-1, with D maybe TRBD1 (6 bases). Per germline, CDR1 DFQATT and CDR2 SNEGSKA (reference sequence). This CDR3 spans 15 amino acids. The germline V and J ends were trimmed by 3 bases and 0 bases, with 12 bases remaining between them. The CDR3 loop is CSARNQGNSYNEQFF. CDR3 coding DNA: TGCAGTGCTAGGAATCAGGGGAACTCCTACAATGAGCAGTTCTTC.